This T cell receptor beta chain comes out of a study of Ad26.COV2.S vaccination and SARS-CoV-2 variants. Described treatment: roughly 19 received Ad26.COV2.S at low or high dose, single or two shots; several received placebo; per-sample allocation not given. Material that was analyzed had been drawn on day 63 after the first vaccine or placebo injection. CDR1 is SGDLS, CDR2 YYNGEE, per germline. This CDR3 contains 14 residues. Trimming removed 0 bases from V and 0 bases from J, with 5 bases in between. Notes on this clone: Other DNA sequences in the sample encode the same CDR3.

Generated by immunoSEQ multiplex PCR, the TCRdb table keeps only in-frame clones and is missing some. The table has about 680,000 clones, roughly 90% seen once. The TCR originated in a person aged 18-60 years who received the Ad26.COV2.S COVID-19 vaccine or a placebo. The sequenced sample was peripheral blood, obtained in a trial of Ad26.COV2.S vaccine versus placebo. The V gene is TRBV9, the J gene TRBJ2-3; D remains unclear. The CDR3 nucleotides read TGTGCCAGCAGCGTAGGACCAAGCACAGATACGCAGTATTTT. It specifies CASSVGPSTDTQYF.